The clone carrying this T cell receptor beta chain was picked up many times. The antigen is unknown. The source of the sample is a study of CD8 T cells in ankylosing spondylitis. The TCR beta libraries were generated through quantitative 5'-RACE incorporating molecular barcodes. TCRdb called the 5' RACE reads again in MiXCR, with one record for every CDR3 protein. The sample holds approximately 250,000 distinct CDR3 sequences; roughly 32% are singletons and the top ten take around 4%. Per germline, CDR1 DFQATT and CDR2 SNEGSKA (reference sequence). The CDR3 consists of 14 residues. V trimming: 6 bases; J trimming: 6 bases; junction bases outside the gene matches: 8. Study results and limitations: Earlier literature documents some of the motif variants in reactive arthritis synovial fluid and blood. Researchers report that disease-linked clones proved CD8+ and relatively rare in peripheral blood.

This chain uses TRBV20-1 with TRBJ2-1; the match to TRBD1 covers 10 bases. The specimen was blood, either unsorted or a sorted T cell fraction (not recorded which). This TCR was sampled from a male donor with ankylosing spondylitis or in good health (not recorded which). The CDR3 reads CSADHGTGVNEQFF. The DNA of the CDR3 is TGCAGTGCAGACCACGGGACAGGGGTCAATGAGCAGTTCTTC.